The 19 T cell receptor beta chains listed next were all sequenced from one sample in a study of beta chain features in type 1 diabetes. Study-level findings and limits: Moderate yet significant TCRB CDR3 shortening was seen in Type 1 diabetes patients in all four CD4+ subsets.

cDNA synthesis used the whole RNA isolate, giving expressed TCRB sequences. TCRdb's copy holds only in-frame clones and misses some; the assay was immunoSEQ multiplex PCR. This sample carries 550,000 to 850,000 clones, around 15% of them seen once, and the ten largest clones take approximately 0.022%. These receptors are not linked to any known antigen. The sample was naive CD4+ T cells from blood. Every receptor here comes from a man aged 18 to 35 with type 1 diabetes.

CDR3 amino acids: CASSALQGANEQFF. The DNA of the CDR3 is TGTGCCAGCAGCGCCCTACAGGGGGCTAATGAGCAGTTCTTC. The chain couples TRBV9 to TRBJ2-1; TRBD1 matches 9 bases. The J segment lost 7 bases and the V segment lost 3 bases, leaving 5 bases of the junction unmatched. The CDR3 sequence is 14 residues long. The germline V gene encodes CDR1 SGDLS and CDR2 YYNGEE. Full variable domain (remainder filled in from reference TRBV9 and TRBJ2-1): DSGVTQTPKHLITATGQRVTLRCSPRSGDLSVYWYQQSLDQGLQFLIQYYNGEERAKGNILERFSAQQFPDLHSELNLSSLELGDSALYFCASSALQGANEQFFGPGTRLTVL.

The chain combines TRBV11-2 with TRBJ2-1; D is ambiguous. Trimming cost V 0 bases and J 5 bases, with 5 bases left between them. CDR3 length: 13 residues. Germline-derived CDR1 and CDR2 are SGHAT and FQNNGV. The CDR3 DNA reads as TGTGCCAGCAGCTTAGATATCGACAATGAGCAGTTCTTC. This sequence encodes CASSLDIDNEQFF.

This chain joins TRBV5-6 and TRBJ1-1; no clear D gene. Germline-derived CDR1 and CDR2 are SGHDT and YYEEEE. The CDR3 loop spans 15 amino acids. Trimming cost V 1 base and J 0 bases, with 10 bases left between them. The CDR3 spells CASSLLLSVNTEAFF. The CDR3 DNA follows: TGTGCCAGCAGCTTGTTACTATCGGTGAACACTGAAGCTTTCTTT.

The CDR3: CASSLGFPNYEQYF. The CDR3 region has the DNA TGTGCCAGCAGTTTAGGCTTTCCCAACTACGAGCAGTACTTC. This chain links TRBV27 with TRBJ2-7, with D unresolved. The germline V gene has CDR1 MNHEY and CDR2 SMNVEV (reference sequence). Trimming took 2 bases from V and 3 from J, leaving 11 bases between them. This CDR3 comprises 14 residues.

The rearrangement joins TRBV10-3 to TRBJ2-5, with 12 nucleotides matching TRBD2. V shed 3 bases and J 1 base; nucleotides not matched to a gene: 3. The germline CDR1 and CDR2 sequences are ENHRY and SYGVKD. This CDR3 spans 16 amino acids. The CDR3 bases are TGTGCCATCAGTGATCTAGCGGGGGGGATCCAAGAGACCCAGTACTTC. Translated: CAISDLAGGIQETQYF.

Written as DNA, the CDR3 is TGTGCCACCAGCAGAGATCTTGGGGGGTCCAACAATGAGCAGTTCTTC. Its protein is CATSRDLGGSNNEQFF. This chain links TRBV15 with TRBJ2-1; D may be TRBD2 (6 bases). V was pared by 0 bases and J by 5 bases, with 14 bases between. In germline, CDR1 is LNHNV, CDR2 YYDKDF (reference sequence). This CDR3 has 16 residues.

The J gene is TRBJ2-7, the V gene TRBV30; TRBD1 is a possible D gene (5 bases). Germline V gene sequence: CDR1 GTSNPN, CDR2 SVGIG (reference sequence). The CDR3 runs to 13 residues. Trimming shortened V by 4 bases and J by 2 bases, and 12 bases separated the two germline ends. In DNA, the CDR3 is TGTGCCTGGACCCGAGACAGAGCCTACGAGCAGTACTTC. It encodes CAWTRDRAYEQYF.

This chain connects TRBV19 to TRBJ2-2; D not resolved. V gave up 6 bases and J gave up 2 bases, with 10 bases separating them. Germline assignment: CDR1 LNHDA and CDR2 SQIVND (reference sequence). The CDR3 sequence is 14 residues long. The CDR3 region has the DNA TGTGCCAGTAGGATCATTGTAAACACCGGGGAGCTGTTTTTT. Protein product: CASRIIVNTGELFF.

The chain couples TRBV18 to TRBJ1-1; no clear D. This CDR3 spans 16 amino acids. Per germline, CDR1 KGHSH and CDR2 LQKENI. The V and J ends lost 4 bases and 1 base respectively, with 16 bases between them. The CDR3 DNA reads TGTGCCAGCTCACTTGGGCCGGAACCGGGGAACACTGAAGCTTTCTTT. It is translated as CASSLGPEPGNTEAFF.

As for this clone: Different DNA sequences within this sample yield the same CDR3. The rearrangement uses TRBV7-2 and TRBJ2-3; 8 nucleotides align to TRBD2. CDR1 is SGHTA, CDR2 FQGNSA, per germline. The CDR3 length is 13 residues. V lost 3 bases and J lost 6; bases outside the gene matches: 2. The CDR3 DNA is TGTGCCAGCAGCTTCGGGGGGGCGGATACGCAGTATTTT. Its protein product is CASSFGGADTQYF.

The V call is TRBV14, the J call TRBJ2-7, with 9 bases identical to TRBD2. CDR3 length equals 15 residues. The V and J ends lost 4 bases and 0 bases, in that order; junction bases with no gene match: 4. CDR1 SGHDN and CDR2 FVKESK come from the germline V gene. The CDR3 region is CASSPLAGLSYEQYF. CDR3 sequence (DNA): TGTGCCAGCAGCCCTCTAGCGGGGCTCTCCTACGAGCAGTACTTC.

The rearrangement uses TRBV2 and TRBJ1-2; TRBD1 is a possible D gene (5 bases). The germline CDR1 and CDR2 sequences are SNHLY and FYNNEI. Trimming removed 2 bases at V and 4 bases at J, with 11 bases between. This CDR3 region has 14 residues. The CDR3 DNA sequence: TGTGCCAGCAGTGAACAGGGAGTCCTCTATGGCTACACCTTC. Protein product: CASSEQGVLYGYTF.

This clone was counted a single time. V gene TRBV15 combines with J gene TRBJ2-3; the D is unclear. Germline assignment: CDR1 LNHNV and CDR2 YYDKDF (reference sequence). The length of the CDR3 is 15 residues. V lost 2 bases and J lost 0, with 9 bases in between. CDR3 DNA sequence: TGTGCCACCAGCAGACGAAGTTCTAGCACAGATACGCAGTATTTT. Translating gives CATSRRSSSTDTQYF.

J is TRBJ2-2 and V is TRBV29-1; D is unclear. The CDR3 consists of 13 residues. Trimming pared 1 base from V and 4 bases from J, leaving 7 bases between. The germline V gene has CDR1 SQVTM and CDR2 ANQGSEA. CDR3 DNA sequence: TGCAGCGTTGAAGGAGTGGCCACCGGGGAGCTGTTTTTT. Its protein product is CSVEGVATGELFF.

This chain joins TRBV29-1 and TRBJ2-7; 11 nucleotides align to TRBD1. Germline-derived CDR1 and CDR2 are SQVTM and ANQGSEA. V lost 4 bases, J lost 0 bases, and 5 bases stayed unmatched. This CDR3 contains 15 residues. DNA for the CDR3: TGCAGCGTTGGGGACAGGGGGGCTAGCTCCTACGAGCAGTACTTC. This translates into CSVGDRGASSYEQYF.

The rearrangement joins TRBV10-3 to TRBJ2-5; no definite D call. Trimming removed 7 bases at V and 0 bases at J, with 12 bases between. The V gene's germline CDR1 is ENHRY and CDR2 SYGVKD. This CDR3 comprises 14 residues. The CDR3 region is CAINSHTNQETQYF. The CDR3 DNA is TGTGCCATCAATTCTCACACGAACCAAGAGACCCAGTACTTC.

This chain connects TRBV30 to TRBJ1-1; D is possibly TRBD1 (5 bases). This CDR3 is 14 amino acids long. V was pared by 4 bases and J by 0 bases, with 12 bases between. Germline CDR1 reads GTSNPN; CDR2 reads SVGIG (reference sequence). CDR3 residues: CAWNRGVMNTEAFF. DNA for the CDR3: TGTGCCTGGAACCGGGGGGTCATGAACACTGAAGCTTTCTTT.

This clone was seen a handful of times. The V call is TRBV19, the J call TRBJ1-2; D is undetermined. CDR1 and CDR2 (germline): LNHDA, SQIVND (reference sequence). V lost 3 bases to trimming and J lost 3 bases, with 5 bases between them. CDR3 length: 12 residues. The chain's CDR3 is CASSIRYYGYTF. In DNA, the CDR3 is TGTGCCAGTAGTATCCGGTACTATGGCTACACCTTC.

Regarding this clone: Within the sample, other DNA sequences also encode this same CDR3. V gene TRBV25-1 combines with J gene TRBJ1-4, with D unresolved. V lost 0 bases and J lost 7, with 3 bases in between. The length of the CDR3 is 12 residues. Germline CDR1 reads MGHDK; CDR2 reads SYGVNS. CDR3 sequence: CASSEYSEKLFF. DNA for the CDR3: TGTGCCAGCAGTGAATATAGTGAAAAACTGTTTTTT.